The clone carrying this T cell receptor (beta chain) showed up many times. No antigen is known for it. CDR1 is ENHRY, CDR2 SYGVKD, per germline. V was trimmed by 8 bases and J by 3 bases, leaving 13 bases between them. The CDR3 is made up of 13 amino acids. The cDNA was synthesized by means of template-switch 5'RACE, which was carried out with 10-nucleotide random UMIs. Each CDR3 protein is one row after TCRdb ran MiXCR on the 5' RACE reads. The sample records about 21,000 distinct CDR3 sequences, approximately 6.2% being singletons. The study built sorted libraries from 1 million CD4+ or CD8+ T cells. The data derive from a study of neurological immune-mediated disorders. Study conclusions and caveats: None of the CDR3 amino acid sequences in expanded clones turned up in more than one subject, which points to private repertoires in all groups.

What was sequenced was CD8+ T cells from blood. The chain has TRBV10-3 and TRBJ1-1, with D perhaps matching TRBD1 (5 bases). The TCR comes from a young man in good health. This CDR3 is CAIWSGPYTEAFF. CDR3 DNA sequence: TGTGCCATCTGGTCGGGGCCGTACACTGAAGCTTTCTTT.